The rows below give T cell receptor beta chains drawn from one sample of a study of blood T cells in healthy people across ages. TCRdb re-derived calls from the 5' RACE reads in MiXCR, one entry per CDR3 protein. The sample carries some 640,000 distinct CDR3 sequences, roughly 31% recorded once. Sequencing was performed on blood. Every receptor here comes from a woman older than 75 in good health. CDR3s include the opening cysteine and the closing phenylalanine or tryptophan. A D gene is named only where the DNA matches it firmly. Some rows mark clone size as missing; the rest say once, few, many or name a class of expanded clone.

D	J	V	size	length	DNA	CDR3
.	TRBJ1-6	TRBV9	many	15	TGTGCCAGCAGCCCGGACTCCTCCCCTAATTCACCCCTCCACTTT	CASSPDSSPNSPLHF
TRBD1	TRBJ1-1	TRBV28	few	16	TGTGCCAGCAGTTTAACGGGACAGGGCGGGCCTACTGAAGCTTTCTTT	CASSLTGQGGPTEAFF
.	TRBJ2-5	TRBV19	.	14	TGTGCCAGTAGTGGGGGCCCTTTCCAAGAGACCCAGTACTTC	CASSGGPFQETQYF
TRBD1	TRBJ2-5	TRBV3-1	.	17	TGTGCCAGCAGCCCGCCCCGGGGACAGAGGGACCAAGAGACCCAGTACTTC	CASSPPRGQRDQETQYF
TRBD1	TRBJ2-5	TRBV3-1	many	16	TGTGCCAGCAGCCAGGATCCGGGACAGGGGATGAAGACCCAGTACTTC	CASSQDPGQGMKTQYF
.	TRBJ1-1	TRBV5-1	many	14	TGCGCCAGCGGGCCCGGTCGGCTAAACACTGAAGCTTTCTTT	CASGPGRLNTEAFF
.	TRBJ1-1	TRBV7-2	many	14	TGTGCCAGCAGCTTAGCCCCCCCGGGTACTGAAGCTTTCTTT	CASSLAPPGTEAFF
.	TRBJ2-7	TRBV10-3	many	14	TGTGCCATCAGCATGACGGGGGAGTCCTACGAGCAGTACTTC	CAISMTGESYEQYF
.	TRBJ1-1	TRBV7-3	few	13	TGTGCCAGCAGCTTAACGGGGGTTACTGAAGCTTTCTTT	CASSLTGVTEAFF
TRBD1	TRBJ2-1	TRBV4-1	.	14	TGCGCCAGCAGCCAAGGACAGGGGTTCGCTGAGCAGTTCTTC	CASSQGQGFAEQFF
.	TRBJ2-2	TRBV9	once	16	TGTGCCAGCAGCCTCCAAGGGGGACTGGGGACCGAGGAGCTGTTTTTT	CASSLQGGLGTEELFF
.	TRBJ1-4	TRBV27	.	13	TGTGCCAGTTCAGGACAGAGGGGCGAAAAACTGTTTTTT	CASSGQRGEKLFF
.	TRBJ1-5	TRBV7-2	few	14	TGTGCCAGCAGCCATGGAACTTTGAATCAGCCCCAGCATTTT	CASSHGTLNQPQHF
TRBD1	TRBJ2-1	TRBV5-4	few	16	TGTGCCAGCACCCGGAGGGCAGGGGGCGCCCCGGGTGAGCAGTTCTTC	CASTRRAGGAPGEQFF
.	TRBJ2-1	TRBV5-1	many	16	TGCGCCAGCGGCCGTGAGGGCAGGGCTGCCTACAATGAGCAGTTCTTC	CASGREGRAAYNEQFF
.	TRBJ2-1	TRBV10-3	.	15	TGTGCCATCAGTGAGTCGACAGCCACCTACAATGAGCAGTTCTTC	CAISESTATYNEQFF
.	TRBJ2-1	TRBV9	.	12	TGTGCCGGCAGCCCTAACCTCGGGGAGCGGTTCTTC	CAGSPNLGERFF
TRBD2	TRBJ2-1	TRBV5-6	.	15	TGTGCCAGCAGCTTGTTCGGGTCTAGCGGGAATGAGCAGTTCTTC	CASSLFGSSGNEQFF
.	TRBJ2-5	TRBV28	many	15	TGTGCCAGCAGTCTACAAGGGGGGAGCCAAGAGACCCAGTACTTC	CASSLQGGSQETQYF
.	TRBJ1-5	TRBV9	.	15	TGTGCCAGCAGTCCTGAGGGTGGGAGCAATCGGCCCCAGCATTTT	CASSPEGGSNRPQHF
.	TRBJ1-1	TRBV6-1	many	11	TGTGCCGGCCGACAGAACACTGAAGCTTTCTTT	CAGRQNTEAFF
.	TRBJ2-3	TRBV20-1	once	15	TGCAGTGCTCAATGGGCAGGGTCTAGCACAGATACGCAGTATTTT	CSAQWAGSSTDTQYF
.	TRBJ1-6	TRBV6-1	.	15	TGTGCCGGCAGTGAAGCGGGGGGGAGAAATTCACCCCTCCACTTT	CAGSEAGGRNSPLHF
.	TRBJ2-7	TRBV7-9	few	14	TGTGCCAGCAGCTTTGGGGGGGCCGGAGACGAGCAGTACTTC	CASSFGGAGDEQYF
TRBD1	TRBJ1-5	TRBV20-1	many	15	TGCAGTGCTAGAGGAGGACAGGGTTTAAGGCAGCCCCAGCATTTT	CSARGGQGLRQPQHF
.	TRBJ1-6	TRBV20-1	.	15	TGCAGTGCACACCGCTCCAACGACGAGATATCACCCCTCCACTTT	CSAHRSNDEISPLHF
.	TRBJ1-1	TRBV20-1	.	12	TGCAGTGCAAACCTAAGGGACACCGAAGCTTTCTTT	CSANLRDTEAFF
TRBD2	TRBJ2-5	TRBV3-1	many	14	TGTGCCAGCACCACCACCGCGGGGGAAGAGACCCAGTACTTC	CASTTTAGEETQYF
.	TRBJ2-1	TRBV27	many	14	TGTGCCAGCAGTTTAGGGACAAGGGGCAATGAGCAGTTCTTC	CASSLGTRGNEQFF
.	TRBJ2-1	TRBV11-3	many	15	TGTGCCAGCAGCTTAGATCTGTTAAGCTACAATGAGCAGTTCTTC	CASSLDLLSYNEQFF
.	TRBJ2-1	TRBV11-2	many	14	TGTGCCAGCACAAGGACAGCCGTGGAGAATGAGCAGTTCTTC	CASTRTAVENEQFF
.	TRBJ1-1	TRBV5-1	.	14	TGCGCCAGCAGCTTGGCCTGGCAGGGGACTGAAGCTTTCTTT	CASSLAWQGTEAFF
.	TRBJ1-5	TRBV12-5	.	14	TGTGCTAGTGTCGGAGGGCGAGGCAATCAGCCCCAGCATTTT	CASVGGRGNQPQHF
.	TRBJ2-3	TRBV7-9	many	13	TGTGCCAGCAGCTTAGTCGCGGGAGATACGCAGTATTTT	CASSLVAGDTQYF
.	TRBJ1-1	TRBV5-1	.	15	TGCGCCAGCAGCTTGGTACCCGGTGGAGACACTGAAGCTTTCTTT	CASSLVPGGDTEAFF
.	TRBJ2-3	TRBV30	.	16	TGTGCCTGGAGTAAGAGTCTAATAGGAGGCACAGATACGCAGTATTTT	CAWSKSLIGGTDTQYF
TRBD2	TRBJ2-7	TRBV6-1	.	16	TGTGCCAGCAGTGAATATCTAGCGGGGGCCCCCTACGAGCAGTACTTC	CASSEYLAGAPYEQYF
.	TRBJ2-1	TRBV14	few	14	TGTGCCAGCAGCCAAGATGACATGATATCGGAGCAGTTCTTC	CASSQDDMISEQFF
.	TRBJ1-1	TRBV29-1	.	13	TGCAGCGTTATAATGAGGGGCCGGACTGAAGCTTTCTTT	CSVIMRGRTEAFF
.	TRBJ1-2	TRBV5-6	.	12	TGTGCCTGCAGCTATAGTGGGAGCGGCTACACCTTC	CACSYSGSGYTF
.	TRBJ1-6	TRBV4-1	.	15	TGCGCCAGCAGCCAAGACGGGGCAGGAAATTCACCCCTCCACTTT	CASSQDGAGNSPLHF
TRBD1	TRBJ1-5	TRBV12-3/TRBV12-4	few	17	TGTGCCAGCAGTTTAGCGGTCAGGGGGGGAGCTGACCAGCCCCAGCATTTT	CASSLAVRGGADQPQHF
.	TRBJ2-5	TRBV29-1	many	11	TGCACGGGGGGCGAACAAGAGACCCAGTACTTC	CTGGEQETQYF
.	TRBJ2-7	TRBV4-1	.	17	TGCGCCAGCAGCCAAGAGATGACGGCTAGCGCACACAATGAGCAGTACTTC	CASSQEMTASAHNEQYF
.	TRBJ2-1	TRBV7-2	many	15	TGTGCCAGCAGCTTCGTAGTAGCGGTCGGGAATGAGCAGTTCTTC	CASSFVVAVGNEQFF
TRBD2	TRBJ2-4	TRBV20-1	many	16	TGCAGTGCTAGAGATCTGACTAGCGGGGGAAAAAACATTCAGTACTTC	CSARDLTSGGKNIQYF
.	TRBJ2-5	TRBV7-2	.	14	TGTGCCAGCAGCTCTTCCTCCGGGCCCCAGACCCAGTACTTC	CASSSSSGPQTQYF
.	TRBJ2-1	TRBV12-3/TRBV12-4	many	13	TGTGCCAGCAGTTTAGTCGCCTCCGGTGAGCAGTTCTTC	CASSLVASGEQFF
.	TRBJ1-2	TRBV20-1	few	12	TGCAGTGCTAGTGGCAGGATCTATGGCTACACCTTC	CSASGRIYGYTF
TRBD2	TRBJ2-1	TRBV2	many	15	TGTGCCAGCAGTGACGTGGGGAGGGACCCCGACCGTCAGTTCTTC	CASSDVGRDPDRQFF
TRBD1	TRBJ1-3	TRBV6-5	few	21	TGTGCCAGCAGTTACTCGACGTCCGATCGGGACAGGCGCACTCCTGGAAACACCATATATTTT	CASSYSTSDRDRRTPGNTIYF
TRBD2	TRBJ2-7	TRBV18	many	18	TGTGCCAGCTCACCATCCCGGCTAGCGGGGGTTCCTTCCTACGAGCAGTACTTC	CASSPSRLAGVPSYEQYF
TRBD1	TRBJ2-6	TRBV5-1	many	21	TGCGCCAGCAGCCAGCTGCCGGGGACAGGGCCGTCAAGCTCTGGGGCCAACGTCCTGACTTTC	CASSQLPGTGPSSSGANVLTF
.	TRBJ2-1	TRBV6-2/TRBV6-3	.	12	TGTGCCAGCAGCCTTATTCAAGAGACCCAGTTCTTC	CASSLIQETQFF
.	TRBJ2-1	TRBV7-7	.	15	TGTGCCAGCAGCCCCGACAATTCACCTTCCAATGAGCAGTTCTTC	CASSPDNSPSNEQFF
TRBD1	TRBJ1-6	TRBV30	.	13	TGTGCCTGGAGAGAACAGGGGAGCTCACCCCTCCACTTT	CAWREQGSSPLHF
.	TRBJ1-4	TRBV27	many	13	TGTGCCAGCAGTTTCCGGACCGCTGAAAAACTGTTTTTT	CASSFRTAEKLFF
TRBD2	TRBJ2-1	TRBV7-2	many	15	TGTGCCAGCAGCGTTAGCGGGGGGGCGTACAATGAGCAGTTCTTC	CASSVSGGAYNEQFF
TRBD1	TRBJ2-5	TRBV27	.	14	TGTGCCAGCAGTTTATCGGACAGGGTTGCGACCCAGTACTTC	CASSLSDRVATQYF
TRBD1	TRBJ2-1	TRBV20-1	.	13	TGCAGTGCTACAGGACAGGGGGACAATGAGCAGTTCTTC	CSATGQGDNEQFF